A single TCR beta chain is shown here with its context. The antigen is undetermined. The data belong to a study of beta chain features in type 1 diabetes. About the study: No patient-donor differences in age, gender, total cells or subset yield. Findings and caveats of the study: Type 1 diabetes patients had TCRB CDR3s that were shorter (moderately but significantly so) in all four CD4+ subsets. Sequencing used cDNA, and cells with high TCR expression could therefore be over-represented.

Trimming took 8 bases from V and 2 from J; bases not matched to a gene: 3. Germline V gene sequence: CDR1 MDHEN, CDR2 SYDVKM. The CDR3 has 13 amino acids. Isolated RNA was reverse transcribed in full, so expressed TCRB transcripts were sequenced. This table comes from immunoSEQ multiplex PCR, and its TCRdb copy is limited to in-frame clones, with some not included. The data contain 680,000 or so clones, around an eighth of them seen just once; the ten biggest clones take up 0.022%. The source material was naive CD4+ T cells from blood. The rearrangement joins TRBV28 to TRBJ2-4, with 7 bases identical to TRBD1. This clonotype was obtained from a young man with type 1 diabetes. Here the CDR3 reads CASLQGPKNIQYF. CDR3 coding DNA: TGTGCCAGCTTACAGGGGCCCAAAAACATTCAGTACTTC.